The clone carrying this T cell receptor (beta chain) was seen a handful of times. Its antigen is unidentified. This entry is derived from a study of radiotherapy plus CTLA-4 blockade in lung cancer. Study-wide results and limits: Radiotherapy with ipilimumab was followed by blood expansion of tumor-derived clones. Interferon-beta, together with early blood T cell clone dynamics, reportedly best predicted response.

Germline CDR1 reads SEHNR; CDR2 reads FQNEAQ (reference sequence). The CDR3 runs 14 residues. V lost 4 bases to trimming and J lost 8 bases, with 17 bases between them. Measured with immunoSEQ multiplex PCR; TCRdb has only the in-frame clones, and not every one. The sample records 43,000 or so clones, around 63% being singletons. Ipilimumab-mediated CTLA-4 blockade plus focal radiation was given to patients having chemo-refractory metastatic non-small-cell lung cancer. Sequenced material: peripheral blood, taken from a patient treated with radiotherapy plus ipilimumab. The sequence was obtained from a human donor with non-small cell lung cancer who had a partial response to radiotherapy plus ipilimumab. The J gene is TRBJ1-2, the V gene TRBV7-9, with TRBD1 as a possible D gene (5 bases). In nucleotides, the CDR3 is TGTGCCAGCAGCTACGGCGGCAGGGTGAAAGGCTACACCTTC. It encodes CASSYGGRVKGYTF.